This T cell receptor beta chain was recovered during a study of blood T cell repertoires in COVID-19 (dated by TCRdb to the early 2020s). Turning to the overall study: Samples covering the acute and convalescent phases of COVID-19 were provided by collaborators in the United States, Italy and Spain. The prospective study material was composed of cDNA or gDNA derived from T cells, B-cell-depleted T cells, or PBMCs. Sample metadata almost always included a de-identified subject ID, COVID-19 status, age in years and sex. HLA class I and class II types, where available, came from metadata supplied by the sample provider rather than from assay-based typing. A freely available public database, intended as a resource for researchers studying the immune response to SARS-CoV-2, is where the repertoires were released. The samples were drawn from two sources: the first 160 participants of the ongoing ImmuneRACE study, and fewer than 1,500 subjects contributed by 6 global collaborators. The dataset comprised deeply sampled blood TCRbeta repertoires from subjects exposed to, actively infected with, or recovered from COVID-19.

What the research found in general, with its limitations: Clinical and demographic metadata were provided uncurated, with the amount varying by source and participant.

On this clone: This receptor's antigen is unknown. Base qualities are not provided; no much larger clone lies one nucleotide away.

Each collaborating institution followed its own protocols to collect whole blood in K2EDTA tubes. Collaborator samples were shipped for TCRbeta analysis as frozen whole blood, isolated PBMCs, or DNA extracted from either sample type. Sequences SEHNR (CDR1) and FQNEAQ (CDR2) are obtained from the germline V gene (reference sequence). The CDR3 covers 16 residues, taking in both the cysteine and the phenylalanine. Only CDR3 DNA remains: 48 bases, in frame from the first base. Trimming accounts for 5 bases at V and 6 bases at J, while the number of junction bases matched to no gene is 6. The immunoSEQ Assay, a bias-controlled multiplex PCR, was used to amplify TCRbeta CDR3 regions from genomic DNA. The paper's processing steps were these. Within the assay, amplification of reference gene primers was used to estimate how many nucleated cells each sample contained. Sequence reads were collapsed and filtered to measure the absolute abundance of every unique TCRbeta CDR3 rearrangement. Productive Simpson clonality was computed per sample as the square root of Simpson's diversity index over productive rearrangements. TCRdb obtained this table from immuneACCESS and retained in-frame rearrangements with V and J assigned. These tables miss some clones; where compared with another copy, unresolved V genes account for less than half of the shortfall, and the remainder is unexplained. Clone size and the V and J calls come from that table; the DNA yielded D and trimming. This sample lists approximately 210,000 clones; 88% were detected once. The ten largest clones take up about 1.7% of the sample.

The TCR was taken from a man between 70 and 80 years old with acute or convalescent COVID-19. Recombination linked TRBV7-9 to TRBJ1-6, and TRBD1 matches 11 of the central bases. Sequencing input: peripheral blood. The CDR3 amino acid sequence is: CASSPGGQGGNSPLHF. The nucleotide sequence is given as TGTGCCAGCAGCCCGGGGGGACAGGGGGGTAATTCACCCCTCCACTTT.